This T cell receptor beta chain is from a study of low-dose radiotherapy and immunotherapy resistance in tumors (dated by TCRdb to between 2022 and 2023). Regarding the study in general: In Cohort 1, each fraction delivered 0.5 Gy every 2 weeks, and the prescribed total PTV dose was 6.5 Gy. Cohort 2 received 1 Gy per fraction every two weeks, with a total of 13 Gy over 26 weeks. Patients were given nivolumab as a 240 mg flat dose every two weeks and ipilimumab at 1 mg/kg every six weeks, with both drugs delivered intravenously. Cyclophosphamide 200 mg/m2 was administered intravenously every two weeks, one day before each radiation and immunotherapy administration. Patients took aspirin 300 mg orally once daily for four cycles, starting on cycle 1 day 1. Trial participants were not randomized into treatment groups. Eight patients were included in the translational analysis: three from the first dose cohort and the first five from the second dose cohort.

Read against the paper, the sample's time point label means: before trial treatment. The donors came from RACIN, which was a single-arm phase I dose-escalation trial that paired nivolumab and ipilimumab with aspirin, low-dose cyclophosphamide and low-dose radiotherapy. To be eligible, a patient needed to have an advanced solid tumor that was TIL-negative. The sequencer was an Illumina HiSeq 2500. First-strand cDNA was synthesized using Superscript III and a set of TRAV- and TRBV-specific primers, so that both TCRalpha and TCRbeta chains were covered. A roughly 21-cycle PCR with Phusion amplified the TCRs, pairing a constant-region primer with the adapter that was attached to the V primers. The MessageAmp II aRNA Amplification Kit was used to amplify the isolated mRNA, with in vitro transcription run for under 20 hours at 37 degrees C. The Dynabeads mRNA DIRECT Purification Kit was used to isolate mRNA for TCR sequencing. Indexed Illumina adapters were added in a second 25-cycle Phusion PCR, and the resulting products were purified with AMPure XP beads. For the original study's pipeline: Using custom Perl scripts, TCR sequences encoding the same protein were pooled, out-of-frame sequences were removed, and the abundance of each clonotype was computed. Any TCR sequence supported by only a single read was excluded from analysis. Among the metrics used to describe the repertoires were Shannon entropy, Gini index, clonality, richness, and the frequency of TCRs shared between repertoires. TCRdb reworked the public reads: Q25 trimming with fastp, MiXCR clone assembly, productive beta chains retained. Every entry covers one CDR3 protein and lists the most common genes and DNA from its rows. These V and J calls derive from TCRdb rather than the authors' analysis. The sample profile shows around 90,000 distinct CDR3 sequences; about 20% of them were found once. The top ten clonotypes cover less than 6% of the sample.

Between the V and J ends, shortened by 8 bases and 2 bases respectively, the junction contains 21 bases. Taken from cysteine to phenylalanine, the CDR3 has 16 residues. CDR3 DNA only is kept here, 48 bases in frame from base 1. From a lookup of the germline V gene, CDR1 and CDR2 are MDHEN and SYDVKM. This clonotype was seen repeatedly, ten times or more. Its recognized antigen is unknown. No base qualities exist here, and no much larger clone lies one base off it. This receptor was taken from a male donor with prostate cancer. Here the chain combines TRBV28 and TRBJ1-1; the D segment could be TRBD1, given 5 matching bases. The sequences come from PBMCs, collected before treatment. The nucleotide sequence reads TGTGCCAGCCCCCTCCGGCAGGGCCACGGTAACACTGAAGCTTTCTTT. Its protein product is CASPLRQGHGNTEAFF.